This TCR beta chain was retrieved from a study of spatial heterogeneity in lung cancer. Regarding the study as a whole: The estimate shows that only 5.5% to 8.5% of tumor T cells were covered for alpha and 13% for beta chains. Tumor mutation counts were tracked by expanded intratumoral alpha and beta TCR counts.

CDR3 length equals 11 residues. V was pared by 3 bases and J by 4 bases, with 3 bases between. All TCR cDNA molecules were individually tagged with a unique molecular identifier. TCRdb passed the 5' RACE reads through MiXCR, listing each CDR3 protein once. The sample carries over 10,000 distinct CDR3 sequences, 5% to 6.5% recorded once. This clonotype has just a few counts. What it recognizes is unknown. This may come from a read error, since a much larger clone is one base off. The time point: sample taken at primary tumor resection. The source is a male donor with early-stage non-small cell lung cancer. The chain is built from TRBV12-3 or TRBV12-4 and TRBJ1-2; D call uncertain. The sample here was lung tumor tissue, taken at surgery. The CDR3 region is CASSFVYGYTF. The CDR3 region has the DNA TGTGCCAGCAGTTTTGTCTATGGCTACACCTTC.